Listed below are T cell receptor beta chains from one sample, sequenced in a study of T cell responses to AZD1222 COVID-19 vaccine. Only in-frame clones appear in the TCRdb table, and some are missing; sequencing was by immunoSEQ multiplex PCR. Counted here are under 100,000 clones, 92% occurring once; the ten biggest clones make up roughly 6.8%. The sample here was peripheral blood, taken on day 0 of MenACWY control vaccination. The receptors derive from an adult in good health. Both conserved end residues are trimmed from each CDR3. The order of the fields is CDR3 length, D gene, J gene, clone size, V gene, CDR3 protein. A D gene is named only where the DNA matches it firmly. Rows may omit the clone size; those that give it use once, few, many or a size class.

>11|.|TRBJ1-5|.|TRBV7-2
ASSLTGSQPQH
>10|.|TRBJ1-6|few|TRBV27
ASSFQNSPLH
>13|.|TRBJ1-1|once|TRBV5-1
ASSLGEGWGTEAF
>11|.|TRBJ2-7|.|TRBV18
ASSPGTSSEQY
>17|.|TRBJ1-3|.|TRBV23-1
ASSPTRRDTYFSGNTIY
>13|TRBD1|TRBJ2-5|once|TRBV9
ASSGGQGAWETQY
>12|.|TRBJ2-1|.|TRBV2
ASSRLEGIDEQF
>14|.|TRBJ1-6|.|TRBV6-1
ASSAPAVAPNSPLH
>13|.|TRBJ2-5|.|TRBV5-5
ASSLSVTPQETQY
>13|.|TRBJ2-2|once|TRBV7-2
ASSPLGQNTGELF
>12|TRBD1|TRBJ2-7|.|TRBV7-6
ASSHRDRVYEQY
>11|.|TRBJ2-7|once|TRBV2
ASSQGVSYEQY
>15|.|TRBJ1-2|.|TRBV19
ASSLESGFQGRYGYT
>14|.|TRBJ1-6|few|TRBV3-1/TRBV3-2
ASSLRQGRYNSPLH
>13|.|TRBJ2-1|.|TRBV7-2
ASSLDPSSYNEQF
>14|TRBD1|TRBJ1-2|.|TRBV18
ASSPGDRAFFSGYT
>14|TRBD2|TRBJ2-1|.|TRBV5-1
ASSLLLAGESNEQF
>12|.|TRBJ1-2|.|TRBV28
ASEESVQGNGYT
>11|.|TRBJ1-1|once|TRBV7-2
ASSLLAWTEAF
>15|.|TRBJ2-3|.|TRBV7-2
ASSPPGGGLSTDTQY
>11|.|TRBJ1-2|.|TRBV9
ASSVALNYGYT
>13|TRBD1|TRBJ1-2|.|TRBV6-4
ASSDAAGGNYGYT
>10|.|TRBJ2-7|.|TRBV13
ASSLSSYEQY
>14|.|TRBJ1-1|few|TRBV6-2/TRBV6-3
ASSYLQGEMNTEAF
>11|TRBD2|TRBJ2-3|.|TRBV6-2/TRBV6-3
ASSPRGTDTQY
>12|.|TRBJ2-7|.|TRBV5-1
ASSLISHRPEQY
>10|.|TRBJ2-7|.|TRBV6-6
ASRGPGYEQY
>11|.|TRBJ1-1|.|TRBV3-1/TRBV3-2
ASSQGGDIQAF
>15|TRBD1|TRBJ1-1|few|TRBV13
ASSSSINTGVHTEAF
>12|.|TRBJ2-7|.|TRBV15
ATRKETDSYEQY
>15|.|TRBJ2-5|.|TRBV7-2
ASSRWSSPDRQETQY
>11|.|TRBJ2-5|.|TRBV20-1
SASPGWLETQY
>14|.|TRBJ1-4|.|TRBV9
ASSVGLSSSNEKLF
>11|.|TRBJ2-7|.|TRBV10-3
ATTGGDAYEQY
>10|.|TRBJ2-5|.|TRBV6-2/TRBV6-3
ASSIRAAAQY
>14|.|TRBJ2-5|.|TRBV28
ASSFRQGGSEETQY
>16|.|TRBJ2-6|.|TRBV3-1/TRBV3-2
ASSQGRRSATGANVLT
>11|.|TRBJ2-7|.|TRBV28
ASSLPGGHEQY
>14|TRBD2|TRBJ2-2|.|TRBV27
ASSSGTSGSSGELF
>14|TRBD1|TRBJ2-3|.|TRBV11-2
ASRRPGQGTTDTQY